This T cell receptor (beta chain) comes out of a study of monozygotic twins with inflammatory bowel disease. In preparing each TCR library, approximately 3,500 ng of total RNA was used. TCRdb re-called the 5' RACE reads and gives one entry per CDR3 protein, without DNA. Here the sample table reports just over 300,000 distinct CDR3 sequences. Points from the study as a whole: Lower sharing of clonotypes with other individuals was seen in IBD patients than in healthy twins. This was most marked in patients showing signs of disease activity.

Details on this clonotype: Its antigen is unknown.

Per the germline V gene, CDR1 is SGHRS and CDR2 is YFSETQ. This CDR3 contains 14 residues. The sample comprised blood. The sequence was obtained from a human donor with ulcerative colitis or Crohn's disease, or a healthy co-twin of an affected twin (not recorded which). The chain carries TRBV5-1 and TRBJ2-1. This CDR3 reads CASSLSQFDNEQFF.